This TCR beta chain was retrieved from a study of T-cell memory formation after mild COVID-19. This clonotype was counted between two and nine times. The antigen is undetermined. With V trimmed by 5 bases and J by 6 bases, 10 bases remained unmatched. CDR3 length equals 15 residues. The germline V gene has CDR1 SGHVS and CDR2 FQNEAQ. Findings and caveats of the study: Clones contracting across day 15 to 85 had a balanced CD4/CD8 profile; later expanding clones leaned CD4+.

TCRdb used MiXCR to reprocess the 5' RACE reads, holding one entry per CDR3 protein. In the table there are hundreds of thousands of distinct CDR3 sequences, around 16% of which are singletons. The clonotype was recovered from an adult woman who had mild COVID-19 (a few samples of this study predate the infection). Cell type and time point are not known. The chain combines TRBV7-8 with TRBJ2-1; 7 positions agree with TRBD1. The sample was PBMCs or a T cell subset sorted from them (not recorded which). CDR3 nucleotide sequence: TGTGCCAGCAGCCCGGACAGGTTAAGGGGCAATGAGCAGTTCTTC. Amino acid sequence: CASSPDRLRGNEQFF.